This entry lists 12 T cell receptor beta chains sequenced from one sample in a study of blood T cells in healthy people across ages. Sample-barcoded 5' priming and a J-beta primer mix drove a second PCR of 7 to 11 cycles. TCRdb independently ran MiXCR on the 5' RACE reads; one entry per CDR3 protein. The sample contains about 1,600,000 distinct CDR3 sequences, about 40% of which appear only once. Sequencing used blood. The receptors originated from a woman between 18 and 29 years old in good health.

This clonotype was recorded a few times. The chain joins TRBV6-2 or TRBV6-3 to TRBJ2-1; maybe TRBD1 (6 bases). The CDR3 runs 15 residues. Germline values: CDR1 MNHEY, CDR2 SVGEGT. V was pared by 6 bases and J by 6 bases, with 18 bases between. This CDR3 reads CASSQGSARFNEQFF. The CDR3 nucleotides are TGTGCCAGCAGCCAGGGGAGCGCCCGCTTCAATGAGCAGTTCTTC.

The chain is built from TRBV24-1 and TRBJ2-5, with a tentative D call TRBD2 (6 bases). This CDR3 has 15 residues. Trimming removed 3 bases at V and 2 bases at J, with 12 bases between. Germline CDR1 KGHDR, CDR2 SFDVKD. This CDR3 reads CATSDAREPQETQYF. CDR3 coding DNA: TGTGCCACCAGTGATGCCCGGGAGCCTCAAGAGACCCAGTACTTC.

The chain has TRBV4-1 and TRBJ2-4; maybe TRBD2 (6 bases). Germline V gene lookup returns CDR1 MGHRA and CDR2 YSYEKL. This CDR3 spans 14 amino acids. V lost 5 bases and J 6 bases, leaving 14 bases between the germline ends. This CDR3 is CASSWTTEGNIQYF. The DNA of the CDR3 is TGCGCCAGCAGCTGGACTACAGAGGGAAACATTCAGTACTTC.

CDR3: CSGGGSDEKLFF. As DNA, the CDR3 is TGCAGCGGAGGAGGGAGTGATGAAAAACTGTTTTTT. This rearrangement joins TRBV29-1 to TRBJ1-4; D gene uncertain. Germline V gives CDR1 SQVTM, CDR2 ANQGSEA. V lost 7 bases, J lost 6 bases, and 12 bases lay in between. This CDR3 has 12 amino acids.

This clonotype was seen a few times. The J gene is TRBJ1-6, the V gene TRBV20-1; 7 bases align to TRBD1. The germline gives CDR1 DFQATT, CDR2 SNEGSKA (reference sequence). The CDR3 totals 17 residues. After removal of 1 base from V and 3 bases from J, the junction contained 9 bases not matched to a gene. The CDR3 loop reads CSARVVEGAGYNSPLHF. CDR3 nucleotides: TGCAGTGCTAGAGTGGTGGAGGGGGCTGGCTATAATTCACCCCTCCACTTT.

CDR3 in DNA: TGCGCCAGCAGCCAAGTGGAGGGACTAGCGGAGGAGGACTCCTACAATGAGCAGTTCTTC. This encodes CASSQVEGLAEEDSYNEQFF. The genes are TRBV4-1 and TRBJ2-1; 11 bases are shared with TRBD2. V lost 1 base to trimming and J lost 0 bases; unmatched junction nucleotides: 11. The CDR3 covers 20 residues. The germline CDR1 and CDR2 sequences are MGHRA and YSYEKL.

This chain joins TRBV6-5 and TRBJ2-5; 7 nucleotides line up with TRBD2. TRBJ2-7 explains the end of the DNA better; the J call may be wrong. The CDR3 runs 15 residues. Germline V CDR1 and CDR2: MNHEY, SVGAGI. CDR3 sequence (DNA): TGTGCCAGCAGTTTGGCTGGCGGGAGTTGGTACGAGCAGTACTTC. Translation gives CASSLAGGSWYEQYF.

The genes are TRBV2 and TRBJ2-2; maybe TRBD1 (5 bases). Germline V gene sequence: CDR1 SNHLY, CDR2 FYNNEI. The CDR3 consists of 13 residues. V gave up 5 bases and J gave up 9 bases, with 13 bases separating them. CDR3 nucleotides: TGTGCCAGCAGTCCTAGACAGAGTAGGGAGCTGTTTTTT. Residues: CASSPRQSRELFF.

The chain uses TRBV4-1 and TRBJ1-4, with no clear D. The germline V and J ends were trimmed by 1 base and 7 bases, with 10 bases remaining between them. The CDR3 runs 14 residues. Germline assignment: CDR1 MGHRA and CDR2 YSYEKL. The CDR3 sequence is CASSQGPVGEKLFF. Written as DNA, the CDR3 is TGCGCCAGCAGCCAAGGGCCGGTAGGTGAAAAACTGTTTTTT.

About this clonotype: Germline is not matched at one junction end, which may reflect a read error. This sequence joins TRBV5-5 and TRBJ2-1; weak D call: TRBD2 (6 bases). Germline V gene data show CDR1 as SGHKS and CDR2 as YYEKEE (reference sequence). The CDR3 extends over 12 amino acids. The CDR3 loop reads CTSSPLATEQFF. CDR3 nucleotide sequence: TGTACCAGCAGCCCCCTAGCGACAGAGCAGTTCTTC. Based on the CDR3 plus reference TRBV5-5 and TRBJ2-1, the full variable domain is DAGVTQSPTHLIKTRGQQVTLRCSPISGHKSVSWYQQVLGQGPQFIFQYYEKEERGRGNFPDRFSARQFPNYSSELNVNALLLGDSALYLCTSSPLATEQFFGPGTRLTVL.

The V and J genes are TRBV6-1 and TRBJ1-1; D is undetermined. The CDR3 spans 11 residues. V was cut by 8 bases and J by 6 bases, with 10 bases left in between. Germline CDR1 is MNHNS and CDR2 is SASEGT. In DNA, the CDR3 is TGTGCCAGCGGTCGACGGCCTGAAGCTTTCTTT. Its protein product is CASGRRPEAFF.

This chain connects TRBV24-1 to TRBJ2-5; no definite D call. Germline CDR1 is KGHDR and CDR2 is SFDVKD. V was shortened by 2 bases and J by 4 bases, with 7 bases between the two germline ends. The CDR3 consists of 13 residues. CDR3 coding DNA: TGTGCCACCAGTGATTATACGGGAGAGACCCAGTACTTC. Translating gives CATSDYTGETQYF.